The 6 T cell receptor beta chains reported below all come from one sample, sequenced in a study of blood T cell repertoires in COVID-19. Data came from immunoSEQ multiplex PCR; TCRdb stores just in-frame clones and leaves some out. The sample includes approximately 460,000 clones, 89% of them seen just once. The sequencing sample was made of peripheral blood. The receptors were gathered from a man between 18 and 29 years old with COVID-19, enrolled during active disease.

The genes are TRBV14 and TRBJ1-2, with D tentatively TRBD1 (6 bases). This CDR3 is 17 amino acids long. V was shortened by 0 bases and J by 4 bases, with 18 bases between the two germline ends. Germline CDR1 and CDR2: SGHDN and FVKESK. CDR3: CASSQDLVTGPTYGYTF. The CDR3 DNA is TGTGCCAGCAGCCAAGATCTGGTAACAGGGCCGACCTATGGCTACACCTTC.

This chain joins TRBV24-1 and TRBJ2-1, with 9 bases matching TRBD1. Per germline, CDR1 KGHDR and CDR2 SFDVKD. The CDR3 consists of 16 residues. The ends lost 3 bases at V and 8 bases at J; junction bases unmatched: 10. The CDR3 bases are TGTGCCACCAGTGATACCGGGACAGGGAATTTCTATGAGCAGTTCTTC. It yields the protein CATSDTGTGNFYEQFF.

This sequence joins TRBV18 and TRBJ2-3, with D unresolved. Germline V gene sequence: CDR1 KGHSH, CDR2 LQKENI. Deletions cut 2 bases from V and 0 bases from J, with 6 bases between. The CDR3 runs 14 residues. CDR3 sequence reads: CASSPMGSTDTQYF. The DNA for the CDR3 is TGTGCCAGCTCACCAATGGGCAGCACAGATACGCAGTATTTT.

The V call is TRBV7-8, the J call TRBJ2-3; D not certain. Germline V gives CDR1 SGHVS, CDR2 FQNEAQ. CDR3 length: 12 amino acids. V was clipped by 9 bases and J by 4 bases, with 11 bases between them. CDR3 DNA sequence: TGTGCCAGTGGTTCGGTTTCAGATACGCAGTATTTT. Residues: CASGSVSDTQYF.

V is TRBV19 and J is TRBJ2-7, with 7 positions matching TRBD2. Trimming at V came to 4 bases and at J to 5 bases, leaving 8 bases not matched to a gene. CDR1 LNHDA and CDR2 SQIVND come from the germline V gene (reference sequence). CDR3 length equals 14 residues. Here the CDR3 DNA reads TGTGCCAGTAGTACGGGCGGGAGAACCCACGAGCAGTACTTC. It encodes CASSTGGRTHEQYF. Full variable domain (rest looked up from reference TRBV19 and TRBJ2-7): DGGITQSPKYLFRKEGQNVTLSCEQNLNHDAMYWYRQDPGQGLRLIYYSQIVNDFQKGDIAEGYSVSREKKESFPLTVTSAQKNPTAFYLCASSTGGRTHEQYFGPGTRLTVT.

This clone appeared once. This chain links TRBV19 with TRBJ2-3, with 8 bases matching TRBD1. The CDR3 spans 16 residues. The J segment lost 1 base and the V segment lost 9 bases, leaving 12 bases of the junction unmatched. Per the germline V gene, CDR1 is LNHDA and CDR2 is SQIVND (reference sequence). The CDR3 sequence: CARRTRQGSGTDTQYF. CDR3 DNA sequence: TGTGCCAGGAGGACGAGACAGGGGTCCGGCACAGATACGCAGTATTTT.